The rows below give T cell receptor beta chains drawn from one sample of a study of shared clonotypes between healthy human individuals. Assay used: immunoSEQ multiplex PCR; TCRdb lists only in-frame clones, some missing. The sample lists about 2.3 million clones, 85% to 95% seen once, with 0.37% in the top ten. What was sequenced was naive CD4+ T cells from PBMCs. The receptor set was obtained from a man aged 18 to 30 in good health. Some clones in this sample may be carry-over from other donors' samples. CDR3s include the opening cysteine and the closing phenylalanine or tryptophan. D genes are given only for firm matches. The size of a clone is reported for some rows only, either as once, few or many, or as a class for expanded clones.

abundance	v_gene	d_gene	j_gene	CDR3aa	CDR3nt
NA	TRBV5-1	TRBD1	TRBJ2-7	CASSFITGGRGEQYF	TGCGCCAGCAGCTTTATTACAGGGGGAAGAGGGGAGCAGTACTTC
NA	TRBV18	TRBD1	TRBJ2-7	CASSSNRDRVHEQYF	TGTGCCAGCTCATCTAACCGGGACAGGGTCCACGAGCAGTACTTC
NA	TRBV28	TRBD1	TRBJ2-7	CASSAAPGTGGREQYF	TGTGCCAGCAGTGCTGCCCCCGGGACAGGGGGCAGGGAGCAGTACTTC
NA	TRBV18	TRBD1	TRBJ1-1	CASSLGRTGAAFF	TGTGCCAGCTCACTTGGGAGGACAGGCGCAGCTTTCTTT
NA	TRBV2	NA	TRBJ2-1	CASSPSGMSYNEQFF	TGTGCCAGCAGTCCGTCTGGAATGTCCTACAATGAGCAGTTCTTC
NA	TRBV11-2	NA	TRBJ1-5	CASSLDWNQPQHF	TGTGCCAGCAGCTTAGATTGGAATCAGCCCCAGCATTTT
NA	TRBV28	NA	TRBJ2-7	CASSSKGRSYEQYF	TGTGCCAGCAGTTCTAAGGGACGGAGTTACGAGCAGTACTTC
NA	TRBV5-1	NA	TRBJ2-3	CASTVIGQSTDTQYF	TGCGCCAGCACGGTAATCGGACAATCCACAGATACGCAGTATTTT
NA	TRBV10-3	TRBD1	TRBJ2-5	CAISQDRGETQYF	TGTGCCATCAGCCAAGACAGGGGAGAGACCCAGTACTTC
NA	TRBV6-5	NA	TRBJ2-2	CASSYRVLGTGELFF	TGTGCCAGCAGTTACAGGGTGCTAGGGACCGGGGAGCTGTTTTTT
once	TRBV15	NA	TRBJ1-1	CATSRDSPTRRAEAFF	TGTGCCACCAGCAGAGATTCCCCCACCCGAAGGGCTGAAGCTTTCTTT
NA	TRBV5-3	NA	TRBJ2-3	CARSLARVPPRDTQYF	TGTGCCAGAAGCTTGGCCAGGGTCCCCCCCCGGGATACGCAGTATTTT
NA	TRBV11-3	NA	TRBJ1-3	CASSLAAGNTIYF	TGTGCCAGCAGCTTAGCGGCTGGAAACACCATATATTTT
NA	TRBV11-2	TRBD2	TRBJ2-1	CASSPQGLAGRVNEQFF	TGTGCCAGCAGCCCTCAGGGACTAGCGGGAAGGGTCAATGAGCAGTTCTTC
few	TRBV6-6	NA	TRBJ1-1	CASSFSQNTEAFF	TGTGCCAGCAGTTTCTCACAGAACACTGAAGCTTTCTTT
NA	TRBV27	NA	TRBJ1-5	CASSLLGVGNQPQHF	TGTGCCAGCAGTTTATTGGGGGTTGGCAATCAGCCCCAGCATTTT